One sample yielded the 31 T cell receptor beta chains listed below, sequenced in a study of cytotoxic CD8 clonotypes in ibrutinib-treated CLL. The table came from immunoSEQ multiplex PCR; TCRdb's copy has only in-frame clones and leaves some out. The repertoire holds approximately 200,000 clones, with around 72% as singletons. The starting material was PBMCs, obtained after 24 months of ibrutinib treatment. The origin of the receptors is a human donor with chronic lymphocytic leukemia.

The rearrangement uses TRBV6-5 and TRBJ2-1, with a tentative D call TRBD1 (6 bases). Trimming pared 2 bases from V and 4 bases from J, leaving 15 bases between. Looked up from germline, CDR1 is MNHEY and CDR2 is SVGAGI. This CDR3 has 16 amino acids. In nucleotides, the CDR3 is TGTGCCAGCAGTTACACCCTCACAGGGTTATACAATGAGCAGTTCTTC. Encoded protein: CASSYTLTGLYNEQFF.

CDR3 region: CAWRRDRDEKLFF. The DNA for the CDR3 is TGTGCCTGGAGACGAGATAGGGATGAAAAACTGTTTTTT. The chain couples TRBV30 to TRBJ1-4, with no clear D. Germline loops: CDR1 GTSNPN, CDR2 SVGIG (reference sequence). There are 13 residues in the CDR3. Trimming took 3 bases from V and 6 from J, leaving 11 bases between them.

The chain employs TRBV27 and TRBJ2-1; D is ambiguous. This CDR3 has 13 amino acids. The V end lost 5 bases, the J end lost 4 bases, and 9 bases lay between the germline ends. Germline V lookup: CDR1 MNHEY, CDR2 SMNVEV (reference sequence). The chain's CDR3 is CASSPLLYNEQFF. The CDR3 DNA reads TGTGCCAGCAGTCCACTACTTTACAATGAGCAGTTCTTC.

This chain connects TRBV29-1 to TRBJ2-1; a possible D gene is TRBD2 (6 bases). CDR3 length equals 11 residues. V was cut by 4 bases and J by 9 bases, with 10 bases left in between. Per the germline V gene, CDR1 is SQVTM and CDR2 is ANQGSEA. Here the CDR3 reads CSVGGEGEQFF. In DNA, the CDR3 is TGCAGCGTTGGCGGGGAAGGTGAGCAGTTCTTC.

This clone was seen once. The genes are TRBV5-1 and TRBJ2-1; no firm D call. V lost 0 bases, J lost 2 bases, and 9 bases lay in between. The germline V gene encodes CDR1 SGHRS and CDR2 YFSETQ. CDR3 size: 15 residues. The CDR3 sequence: CASSLGHPTYNEQFF. CDR3 coding DNA: TGCGCCAGCAGCTTGGGGCACCCTACCTACAATGAGCAGTTCTTC.

This clone was observed a few times. The V and J genes are TRBV12-5 and TRBJ2-7; tentative D call: TRBD2 (6 bases). The germline CDR1 and CDR2 sequences are LGHNT and FRNRAP. Trimming pared 6 bases from V and 4 bases from J, leaving 16 bases between. The CDR3 sequence is 14 residues long. The chain's CDR3 is CASGWPGDPYEQYF. For the CDR3, the DNA is TGTGCTAGTGGCTGGCCGGGAGATCCTTACGAGCAGTACTTC.

Only a few counts were recorded for this clone. This chain joins TRBV12-5 and TRBJ2-5; 11 bases fit TRBD2. With 5 bases clipped from V and 5 bases from J, the junction kept 7 bases outside the gene matches. This CDR3 contains 15 residues. Germline V gene sequence: CDR1 LGHNT, CDR2 FRNRAP. CDR3 DNA sequence: TGTGCTAGTGGTCCGGGACTAGCGGATTTGGAGACCCAGTACTTC. Translating it yields CASGPGLADLETQYF.

This clone was detected a few times. The rearrangement uses TRBV18 and TRBJ2-2; TRBD1 or TRBD2 may be the D gene (6 bases each). The CDR3 totals 15 residues. With 3 bases removed from V and 5 bases from J, the gap between germline ends came to 13 bases. CDR1 is KGHSH, CDR2 LQKENI, per germline. The CDR3 here is CASSPTRRGTGELFF. The CDR3 DNA is TGTGCCAGCTCACCGACAAGGAGGGGGACCGGGGAGCTGTTTTTT.

V usage is TRBV29-1 and J usage is TRBJ2-3; the D gene is possibly TRBD1 (5 bases). The CDR3 is 12 amino acids. The V gene's germline CDR1 is SQVTM and CDR2 ANQGSEA. Trimming pared 7 bases from V and 2 bases from J, leaving 10 bases between. CDR3 sequence reads: CSDGHNTDTQYF. CDR3 DNA sequence: TGCAGCGATGGACATAACACAGATACGCAGTATTTT.

V gene TRBV9 combines with J gene TRBJ2-5, with TRBD2 matching 9 bases. Trimming at V came to 3 bases and at J to 7 bases, leaving 10 bases not matched to a gene. Germline loops: CDR1 SGDLS, CDR2 YYNGEE. The CDR3 length is 15 residues. CDR3 DNA: TGTGCCAGCAGCGCGACTAGCGGACGCGTGGGGACCCAGTACTTC. As protein: CASSATSGRVGTQYF.

The chain joins TRBV13 to TRBJ1-2; D is perhaps TRBD1 (5 bases). V was trimmed by 1 base and J by 3 bases, leaving 6 bases between them. The CDR3 extends over 13 amino acids. Germline V lookup: CDR1 PRHDT, CDR2 FYEKMQ (reference sequence). The DNA of the CDR3 is TGTGCCAGCAGCTTAGCCAGGGACTATGGCTACACCTTC. Amino acid sequence: CASSLARDYGYTF.

The rearrangement joins TRBV18 to TRBJ2-5; maybe TRBD2 (6 bases). Germline CDR1 is KGHSH and CDR2 is LQKENI. The CDR3 is made up of 17 amino acids. Trimming cost V 3 bases and J 0 bases, with 17 bases left between them. The CDR3: CASSPWPSGPYQETQYF. In nucleotides, the CDR3 is TGTGCCAGCTCACCTTGGCCCAGCGGGCCGTACCAAGAGACCCAGTACTTC.

This chain uses TRBV6-6 with TRBJ2-2; 8 bases match TRBD1. CDR1 MNHNY and CDR2 SVGAGI come from the germline V gene (reference sequence). CDR3 length: 16 residues. Unmatched junction bases numbered 5, after V lost 2 bases and J lost 3 bases. The CDR3 bases are TGTGCCAGCAGTTACATGCAGGGGGCTTACACCGGGGAGCTGTTTTTT. It yields the protein CASSYMQGAYTGELFF.

The chain recombines TRBV5-4 with TRBJ2-2; D is uncertain. The germline V and J ends were trimmed by 0 bases and 2 bases, with 8 bases remaining between them. Germline V CDR1 and CDR2: SGHNT, YYREEE (reference sequence). The CDR3 loop spans 15 amino acids. CDR3 sequence: CASSLVGFNTGELFF. The CDR3 DNA reads TGTGCCAGCAGCTTGGTAGGGTTTAACACCGGGGAGCTGTTTTTT.

This clone turned up a few times. The chain combines TRBV19 with TRBJ1-4, with no clear D. CDR3 length equals 11 residues. Germline V gene lookup returns CDR1 LNHDA and CDR2 SQIVND (reference sequence). Trimming stripped 2 bases from V and 5 bases from J, with 0 bases between. CDR3 region: CASSINEKLFF. The CDR3 nucleotides are TGTGCCAGTAGTATAAATGAAAAACTGTTTTTT.

V usage is TRBV7-2 and J usage is TRBJ2-2, with D unresolved. This CDR3 has 14 residues. Trimming removed 2 bases at V and 5 bases at J, with 9 bases between. Germline CDR1 SGHTA, CDR2 FQGNSA. The CDR3 coding sequence is TGTGCCAGCAGCTTACAAGTCCGGACCGGGGAGCTGTTTTTT. Translating it yields CASSLQVRTGELFF.

CDR3 nucleotide sequence: TGCGCCACCAGACAGGGGGCTCAGGAGACCCAGTACTTC. Translating it yields CATRQGAQETQYF. The rearrangement joins TRBV10-2 to TRBJ2-5; TRBD1 matches 10 bases. V was clipped by 10 bases and J by 5 bases; unmatched bases: 7. CDR3 length equals 13 residues. Germline V lookup: CDR1 WSHSY, CDR2 SAAADI.

The genes are TRBV25-1 and TRBJ2-3; no definite D call. V was shortened by 1 base and J by 6 bases, with 5 bases between the two germline ends. The CDR3 is made up of 12 amino acids. Per germline, CDR1 MGHDK and CDR2 SYGVNS. The CDR3 here is CASSELLDTQYF. CDR3 sequence (DNA): TGTGCCAGCAGTGAATTGCTCGATACGCAGTATTTT.

The rearrangement uses TRBV28 and TRBJ1-2; no clear D gene. With 6 bases removed from V and 8 bases from J, the gap between germline ends came to 13 bases. Germline values: CDR1 MDHEN, CDR2 SYDVKM. This CDR3 spans 12 amino acids. DNA of the CDR3: TGTGCCAGCAGACGGACCATGGAGGGCTACACCTTC. This translates into CASRRTMEGYTF.

The chain is built from TRBV7-8 and TRBJ2-2; D possibly corresponds to TRBD1 (5 bases). The CDR3 has 13 amino acids. Trimming stripped 9 bases from V and 4 bases from J, with 12 bases between. The germline gives CDR1 SGHVS, CDR2 FQNEAQ. CDR3 in amino acids: CASRQRLTGELFF. The CDR3 bases are TGTGCCAGTAGACAGCGCCTCACCGGGGAGCTGTTTTTT. The whole variable domain, filled in from reference TRBV7-8 and TRBJ2-2, reads GAGVSQSPRYKVAKRGQDVALRCDPISGHVSLFWYQQALGQGPEFLTYFQNEAQLDKSGLPSDRFFAERPEGSVSTLKIQRTQQEDSAVYLCASRQRLTGELFFGEGSRLTVL.

J is TRBJ2-5 and V is TRBV9, with D uncertain. Trimming cost V 6 bases and J 4 bases, with 10 bases left between them. This CDR3 has 12 residues. Germline V gives CDR1 SGDLS, CDR2 YYNGEE. This chain's CDR3 is CASNQAGETQYF. CDR3 in DNA: TGTGCCAGCAATCAGGCCGGAGAGACCCAGTACTTC.

Comment on this clone: Other DNA sequences of this sample code for an identical CDR3. The V call is TRBV2, the J call TRBJ2-7, with TRBD1 matching 8 bases. CDR1 and CDR2 from the germline V gene are SNHLY and FYNNEI. J gave up 1 base and V 6 bases, and 5 bases lay outside the gene matches. This CDR3 is 14 amino acids long. DNA for the CDR3: TGTGCCAGCAGCCCTGGACAGGGATCCTACGAGCAGTACTTC. It specifies CASSPGQGSYEQYF.

The J gene is TRBJ1-1, the V gene TRBV7-6; D not certain. The CDR3 has 16 residues. The V gene lost 4 bases and the J gene lost 3 bases, with 18 bases spanning the gap. Germline loops: CDR1 SGHVS, CDR2 FNYEAQ. Written as DNA, the CDR3 is TGTGCCAGCAGCTCCGGGTCCGGTTACTGGGACACTGAAGCTTTCTTT. This encodes CASSSGSGYWDTEAFF.

The rearrangement uses TRBV28 and TRBJ1-2; D not resolved. V was cut by 0 bases and J by 2 bases, with 10 bases left in between. CDR1 is MDHEN and CDR2 is SYDVKM in the germline V gene. The CDR3 is 15 residues long. The CDR3 is CASSLWGHWNYGYTF. In DNA form, the CDR3 reads TGTGCCAGCAGTTTATGGGGTCACTGGAACTATGGCTACACCTTC.

The chain is built from TRBV9 and TRBJ2-7, with 8 positions matching TRBD1. Losses at the gene ends were 3 bases for V and 4 bases for J; bases not matched to a gene: 6. Germline CDR1 and CDR2: SGDLS and YYNGEE. This CDR3 contains 14 residues. CDR3 protein: CASSAGQAPYEQYF. The CDR3 bases are TGTGCCAGCAGCGCGGGACAGGCCCCATACGAGCAGTACTTC.

The V gene is TRBV6-4, the J gene TRBJ2-7; D remains unclear. CDR1 is MRHNA and CDR2 is SNTAGT in the germline V gene. Between the trimmed V and J ends, which lost 5 bases and 3 bases, there was a span of 11 bases. The CDR3 runs 13 residues. CDR3 bases: TGTGCCAGCAGTCGCGACACAGACTACGAGCAGTACTTC. This gives the protein CASSRDTDYEQYF.

This chain uses TRBV7-2 with TRBJ2-5; D is ambiguous. The CDR3 is 11 residues long. Germline CDR1 reads SGHTA; CDR2 reads FQGNSA. V lost 5 bases and J lost 2, with 3 bases in between. CDR3 in DNA: TGTGCCAGCAGCGCGCAAGAGACCCAGTACTTC. It translates to CASSAQETQYF.

The chain has TRBV5-1 and TRBJ2-7; 8 bases line up with TRBD1. This CDR3 is built from 14 residues. After removal of 3 bases from V and 5 bases from J, the junction contained 7 bases not matched to a gene. Germline V gives CDR1 SGHRS, CDR2 YFSETQ. CDR3 nucleotides: TGCGCCAGCAGCTGGGGGGACAGGAGTCACGAGCAGTACTTC. Protein: CASSWGDRSHEQYF.

The chain uses TRBV10-3 and TRBJ2-2, with 12 bases that match TRBD2. From germline, CDR1 is ENHRY and CDR2 SYGVKD. The V segment lost 4 bases and the J segment 7 bases; nucleotides outside the gene matches: 7. The CDR3 is made up of 16 amino acids. For the CDR3, the DNA is TGTGCCATCAGTGTGACTAGCGGGAGACCCCACGGGGAGCTGTTTTTT. Protein product: CAISVTSGRPHGELFF.

This clone was counted once. The gene calls are TRBV9 and TRBJ2-1; tentative D call: TRBD1 (6 bases). V lost 4 bases and J lost 3, with 14 bases in between. From germline, CDR1 is SGDLS and CDR2 YYNGEE. This CDR3 has 15 residues. The CDR3 nucleotides are TGTGCCAGCAGCAAGACAACAGGGAACTACAATGAGCAGTTCTTC. Translating it yields CASSKTTGNYNEQFF.

This clone occurred a few times. The chain employs TRBV28 and TRBJ2-7; a weak D match, TRBD2 (6 bases). V dropped 6 bases and J dropped 3 bases, with 15 bases sitting between them. The CDR3 extends over 14 amino acids. Germline lookup yields CDR1 MDHEN and CDR2 SYDVKM. CDR3 in DNA: TGTGCCAGCAGATCCGGGACTGCGATCTACGAGCAGTACTTC. It translates to CASRSGTAIYEQYF.